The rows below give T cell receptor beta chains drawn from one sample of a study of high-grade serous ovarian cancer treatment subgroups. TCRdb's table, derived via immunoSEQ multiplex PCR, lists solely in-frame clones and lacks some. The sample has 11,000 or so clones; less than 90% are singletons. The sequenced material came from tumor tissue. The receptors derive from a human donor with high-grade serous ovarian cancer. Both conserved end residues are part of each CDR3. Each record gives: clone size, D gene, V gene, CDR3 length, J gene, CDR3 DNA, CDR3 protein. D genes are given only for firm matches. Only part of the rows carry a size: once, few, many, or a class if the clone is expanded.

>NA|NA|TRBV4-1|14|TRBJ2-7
TGCGCCAGCAGCCAAGAGCCACTTTCCTACGAGCAGTACTTC
CASSQEPLSYEQYF
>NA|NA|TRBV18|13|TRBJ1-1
TGTGCCAGCTCACTGGATACCGACAAAAAAGCTTTCTTT
CASSLDTDKKAFF
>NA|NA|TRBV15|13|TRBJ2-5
TGTGCCACCGGACCGCTGTACCAAGAGACCCAGTACTTC
CATGPLYQETQYF
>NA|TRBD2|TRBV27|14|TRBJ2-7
TGTGCCAGCAGTTTACTAGCGGGAGGTCTAGAGCAGTACTTC
CASSLLAGGLEQYF
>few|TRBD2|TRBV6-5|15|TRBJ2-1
TGTGCCAGCAGACGCGGGACTAGCGGAGACAATGAGCAGTTCTTC
CASRRGTSGDNEQFF
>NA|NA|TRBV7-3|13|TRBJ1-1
TGTGCCAGCAGCCTGGGGGGGGGCACTGAAGCTTTCTTT
CASSLGGGTEAFF
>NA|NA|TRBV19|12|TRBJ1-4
TGTGCCAGTAGTTCCTTGACTGAAAAACTGTTTTTT
CASSSLTEKLFF
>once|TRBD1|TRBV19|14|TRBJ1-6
TGTGCCAGTAGTCCCCAGGGGGCGTCTACACCCCTCCACTTT
CASSPQGASTPLHF
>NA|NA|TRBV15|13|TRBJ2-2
TGTGCCACCAGCAGAGTTCCTAGCGGGGAGCTGTTTTTT
CATSRVPSGELFF
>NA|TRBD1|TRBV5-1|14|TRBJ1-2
TGCGCCAGCAGCTTGGCGGGACAGGGATCTGGCTACACCTTC
CASSLAGQGSGYTF
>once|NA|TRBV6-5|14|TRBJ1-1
TGTGCCAGCAGTGCGGGGACGGAGAACACTGAAGCTTTCTTT
CASSAGTENTEAFF
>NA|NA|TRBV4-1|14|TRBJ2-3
TGCGCCAGCAGCCAAGACCCGCAGGGGGGTACGCAGTATTTT
CASSQDPQGGTQYF
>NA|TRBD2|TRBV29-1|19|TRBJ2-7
TGCAGCGCCGCCGGGACTCTAGCAGCAGCGGGCGGGAGGGCCTACGAGCAGTACTTC
CSAAGTLAAAGGRAYEQYF
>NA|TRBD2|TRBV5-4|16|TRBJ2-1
TGTGCCAGCAGCTTGGGAGTAGCGGGAGACGACAATGAGCAGTTCTTC
CASSLGVAGDDNEQFF
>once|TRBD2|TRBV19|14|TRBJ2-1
TGTGCCACTCAGAGCGGGAGGTCCTACAATGAGCAGTTCTTC
CATQSGRSYNEQFF
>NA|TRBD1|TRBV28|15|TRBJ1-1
TGTGCCAGCAGTGACCGGACAGGGGTGAACACTGAAGCTTTCTTT
CASSDRTGVNTEAFF
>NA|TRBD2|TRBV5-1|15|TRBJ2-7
TGCGCCAGCACCCCGGATCGGGGGGGCCTCTACGAGCAGTACTTC
CASTPDRGGLYEQYF
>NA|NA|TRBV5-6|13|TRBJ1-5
TGTGCCAGCAGCTTAAGCCAAGTCCAGCCCCAGCATTTT
CASSLSQVQPQHF
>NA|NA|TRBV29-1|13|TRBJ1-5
TGCAGCGTGGGGGTTGGGGGCAATCAGCCCCAGCATTTT
CSVGVGGNQPQHF
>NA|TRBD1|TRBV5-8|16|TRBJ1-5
TGTGCCAGCAGCCCCAAGGGGACAGGGGGTAAAAGGCCCCAGCATTTT
CASSPKGTGGKRPQHF
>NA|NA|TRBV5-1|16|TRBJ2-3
TGCGCCAGCAGCTCCCTGACAGGGCGGGGGTTAGATACGCAGTATTTT
CASSSLTGRGLDTQYF
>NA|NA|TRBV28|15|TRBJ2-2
TGTGCCAGCAGTTTATACAGAGAGAGGACCGGGGAGCTGTTTTTT
CASSLYRERTGELFF
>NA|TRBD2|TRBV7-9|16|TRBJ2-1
TGTGCCAGCCTCGGAGCGGTAGCGGGAGGTTACAATGAGCAGTTCTTC
CASLGAVAGGYNEQFF
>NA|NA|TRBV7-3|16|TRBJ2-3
TGTGCCAGCAGCTTAATCGGCCTAGGTGTAGGGGGTACGCAGTATTTT
CASSLIGLGVGGTQYF
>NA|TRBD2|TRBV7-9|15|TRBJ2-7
TGTGCCAGCAGCTCCGGGGGGGGAGGGCCGCGAGAGCAGTACTTC
CASSSGGGGPREQYF
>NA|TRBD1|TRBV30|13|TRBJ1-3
TGTGCCTGGAGTGGGGGACAGGGGAACACCATATATTTT
CAWSGGQGNTIYF
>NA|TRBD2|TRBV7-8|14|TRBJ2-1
TGTGCCAGCAGCCCACGGACTAGTTTACAGCGGATCCTCTTC
CASSPRTSLQRILF
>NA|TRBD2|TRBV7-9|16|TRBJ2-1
TGTGCCAGCAGCTTACCTCGGGAGGGCCCATACAATGAGCAGTTCTTC
CASSLPREGPYNEQFF
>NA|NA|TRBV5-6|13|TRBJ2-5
TGTGCCAGCAGCTTCGGAGGCCAAGAGACCCAGTACTTC
CASSFGGQETQYF